The 27 T cell receptor beta chains given below trace back to one sample, sequenced in a study of T cell repertoires in cytomegalovirus infection (dated by TCRdb to between 2018 and 2021). These receptors' targets are unknown. This specimen's treatment or condition label, interpreted: in vitro stimulation with specific CMV peptide epitopes to enrich CMV-specific T cells. The instrument given in TCRdb is Illumina HiSeq 1500. Clones were called with MiXCR by TCRdb after fastp trimmed the public reads at Q25, and only in-frame beta chains were retained. Duplicate CDR3 protein sequences are folded into a single record with the most common DNA and genes. The table for this sample lists 60,000 to 75,000 distinct CDR3 sequences; around 28% of them were counted only once. 59% of the sample comes from the top ten. The sample here was CD8+ T cells from cultured PBMCs, taken from culture after CMV antigen stimulation. Receptors were obtained from a human donor in good health (CMV status not recorded). Some clones in this sample may be carry-over from other donors' samples.

The chain employs TRBV6-5 and TRBJ2-3, with TRBD2 identical over 11 bases. CDR3 size: 19 residues. The trim removed 4 bases at V and 4 bases at J, leaving 16 bases unmatched. Germline V gene sequence: CDR1 MNHEY, CDR2 SVGAGI. CDR3: CASSSSPGILAGDPDTQYF. The CDR3 coding sequence is TGTGCCAGCAGTTCTTCCCCGGGCATACTAGCGGGAGATCCAGATACGCAGTATTTT.

The chain combines TRBV6-5 with TRBJ2-7; D is unclear. Germline V gene data show CDR1 as MNHEY and CDR2 as SVGAGI. The CDR3 is made up of 15 amino acids. V was pared by 5 bases and J by 2 bases, with 16 bases between. The DNA of the CDR3 is TGTGCCAGCAGTCCTCAGGACGCTTCAACCTACGAGCAGTACTTC. Its translation: CASSPQDASTYEQYF.

The CDR3: CASSYSIGTAKNIQYF. Here the CDR3 DNA reads TGTGCCAGCAGTTACTCGATAGGGACTGCCAAAAACATTCAGTACTTC. This sequence joins TRBV6-2 or TRBV6-3 and TRBJ2-4; D is perhaps TRBD2 (6 bases). The CDR3 spans 16 residues. Germline CDR1 MNHEY, CDR2 SVGEGT. Trimming pared 0 bases from V and 1 base from J, leaving 10 bases between.

This clonotype came up many times. This rearrangement joins TRBV7-2 to TRBJ2-7; TRBD2 might be the D (6 bases). Trimming removed 5 bases from V and 3 bases from J, with 11 bases in between. Germline V gives CDR1 SGHTA, CDR2 FQGNSA. There are 13 residues in the CDR3. The CDR3 spells CASSTGSGYEQYF. CDR3 DNA: TGTGCCAGCAGCACGGGTAGCGGCTACGAGCAGTACTTC.

The V and J genes are TRBV12-3 or TRBV12-4 and TRBJ2-7; unclear D gene. V dropped 6 bases and J dropped 7 bases, with 19 bases sitting between them. The length of the CDR3 is 14 residues. In nucleotides, the CDR3 is TGTGCCAGCAGCCCCCAAGACTCTGAAGGGGAGCAGTACTTC. Its translation is CASSPQDSEGEQYF.

This chain connects TRBV28 to TRBJ2-3; D perhaps matches TRBD1 (6 bases). V lost 3 bases and J lost 5, with 12 bases in between. The CDR3 extends over 14 amino acids. Germline V lookup: CDR1 MDHEN, CDR2 SYDVKM. The chain's CDR3 is CASSLVGAVDTQYF. The CDR3 nucleotides read TGTGCCAGCAGTTTGGTGGGGGCCGTAGATACGCAGTATTTT.

In its sample, this clonotype was seen a few times. The chain combines TRBV6-2 or TRBV6-3 with TRBJ1-1; no firm D call. Trimming removed 7 bases from V and 6 bases from J, with 24 bases in between. This CDR3 has 16 residues. Germline values: CDR1 MNHEY, CDR2 SVGEGT. The CDR3 protein is CASIHPARGRFPEAFF. The CDR3 coding sequence is TGTGCCAGCATCCATCCGGCCCGCGGCAGGTTCCCTGAAGCTTTCTTT.

The rearrangement uses TRBV7-4 and TRBJ2-7; D remains ambiguous. Trimming left V 11 bases short and J 5 bases short, with 19 bases between. Germline CDR1 reads SGHVT; CDR2 reads SQSDAQ. The CDR3 runs 13 residues. Here the CDR3 reads CADAGSSTDEQYF. DNA for the CDR3: TGTGCCGATGCCGGCTCATCTACGGACGAGCAGTACTTC.

This chain joins TRBV5-8 and TRBJ1-1; D might be TRBD1 (6 bases). Germline values: CDR1 SGHTS, CDR2 YDEGEE. The CDR3 has 14 residues. Trimming removed 4 bases at V and 4 bases at J, with 14 bases between. DNA for the CDR3: TGTGCCAGCAGCAAAGGGGAGGGGGTCACTGAAGCTTTCTTT. Translated, it gives CASSKGEGVTEAFF.

There are a few counts of this clonotype. CDR3 loop: CASSQDSASGYSTDTQYF. The CDR3, as DNA: TGCGCCAGCAGCCAAGATAGTGCGAGCGGATATAGCACAGATACGCAGTATTTT. V usage is TRBV4-1 and J usage is TRBJ2-3; D is perhaps TRBD2 (5 bases). Germline V CDR1 and CDR2: MGHRA, YSYEKL. This CDR3 spans 18 amino acids. V lost 0 bases to trimming and J lost 0 bases, with 16 bases between them.

Worth noting for this clonotype: A much larger clone differs by one base, so this may be a read error. CDR3 region: CASSLAGTTTDTHYF. In DNA form, the CDR3 reads TGTGCCAGCAGCCTGGCCGGGACTACGACAGATACGCATTATTTT. The chain carries TRBV7-2 and TRBJ2-3, with 7 bases that match TRBD2. The CDR3 totals 15 residues. Germline V gives CDR1 SGHTA, CDR2 FQGNSA. Full variable domain (rest looked up from reference TRBV7-2 and TRBJ2-3): GAGVSQSPSNKVTEKGKDVELRCDPISGHTALYWYRQSLGQGLEFLIYFQGNSAPDKSGLPSDRFSAERTGGSVSTLTIQRTQQEDSAVYLCASSLAGTTTDTHYFGPGTRLTVL.

V is TRBV12-3 or TRBV12-4 and J is TRBJ2-3; 7 bases are a match to TRBD1. Losses at the gene ends were 6 bases for V and 5 bases for J; bases not matched to a gene: 11. The CDR3 covers 15 residues. Here the CDR3 reads CASSYRDSQVDTQYF. The CDR3 DNA sequence: TGTGCCAGCAGCTACCGGGACAGCCAAGTAGATACGCAGTATTTT.

The rearrangement links TRBV4-3 to TRBJ2-2; 14 positions match TRBD2. CDR1 is LGHNA and CDR2 is YSLEER in the germline V gene. The CDR3 contains 20 residues. V shed 1 base, J shed 5 bases, and the junction held 12 bases outside the gene matches. The CDR3 protein is CASSQGKGLAGVPRTGELFF. The CDR3, as DNA: TGCGCCAGCAGCCAAGGGAAGGGACTAGCGGGAGTCCCAAGAACCGGGGAGCTGTTTTTT.

Worth noting for this clonotype: Germline and junction disagree at one end, which may indicate a read error. The rearrangement joins TRBV4-1 to TRBJ1-5; D is uncertain. This CDR3 contains 14 residues. From germline, CDR1 is MGHRA and CDR2 YSYEKL. This CDR3 is CASKSLIVDQPQHF. The CDR3, as DNA: TGTGCCAGCAAATCCTTGATAGTGGATCAGCCCCAGCATTTT.

V usage is TRBV10-2 and J usage is TRBJ2-7, with D perhaps matching TRBD1 or TRBD2 (5 bases each). Germline-derived CDR1 and CDR2 are WSHSY and SAAADI. CDR3 size: 14 residues. Trimming cost V 8 bases and J 5 bases, with 19 bases left between them. CDR3 region: CASARQGRTHEQYF. The CDR3 bases are TGCGCCAGCGCAAGGCAGGGACGCACACACGAGCAGTACTTC.

This clonotype has a handful of counts. The J gene is TRBJ2-5, the V gene TRBV5-1; D perhaps matches TRBD2 (6 bases). CDR1 is SGHRS and CDR2 is YFSETQ in the germline V gene. The CDR3 loop spans 15 amino acids. Trimming removed 4 bases at V and 4 bases at J, with 17 bases between. CDR3 coding DNA: TGCGCCAGCAGCCCACCGACACCCGGGGGAGAGACCCAGTACTTC. Protein product: CASSPPTPGGETQYF.

The chain recombines TRBV28 with TRBJ2-3; TRBD2 is a possible D gene (5 bases). The CDR3 contains 12 residues. Germline loops: CDR1 MDHEN, CDR2 SYDVKM. V was pared by 10 bases and J by 5 bases, with 13 bases between. CDR3 nucleotide sequence: TGTGCCACCCTCCTTGAGGGAGATACGCAGTATTTT. Translation gives CATLLEGDTQYF.

This clonotype was picked up a small number of times. This chain links TRBV19 with TRBJ1-5; D is ambiguous. V gave up 5 bases and J gave up 8 bases, with 19 bases separating them. The CDR3 sequence is 15 residues long. Germline V CDR1 and CDR2: LNHDA, SQIVND (reference sequence). DNA of the CDR3: TGTGCCAGTAGTCCACTATACTCCCTTGTCGAGCCCCAGCATTTT. Residues: CASSPLYSLVEPQHF.

The rearrangement links TRBV12-5 to TRBJ1-4; the D is unclear. The CDR3 sequence is 15 residues long. Per germline, CDR1 LGHNT and CDR2 FRNRAP. The germline V and J ends were trimmed by 3 bases and 4 bases, with 12 bases remaining between them. The CDR3 nucleotides read TGTGCTAGTGGTTTTTCGGTCGGAATTAATGAAAAACTGTTTTTT. Its translation: CASGFSVGINEKLFF. Complete variable domain (other parts from reference TRBV12-5 and TRBJ1-4): DARVTQTPRHKVTEMGQEVTMRCQPILGHNTVFWYRQTMMQGLELLAYFRNRAPLDDSGMPKDRFSAEMPDATLATLKIQPSEPRDSAVYFCASGFSVGINEKLFFGSGTQLSVL.

This clonotype was seen at least ten times. The chain employs TRBV7-6 and TRBJ1-6, with no clear D. Trimming took off 5 bases at V and 0 bases at J, with 14 bases between the two ends. Germline values: CDR1 SGHVS, CDR2 FNYEAQ. The CDR3 length is 17 residues. CDR3 residues: CASSDRGGSSYNSPLHF. For the CDR3, the DNA is TGTGCCAGCAGCGATCGTGGCGGGAGCTCCTATAATTCACCCCTCCACTTT. The complete variable domain, with remaining parts taken from reference TRBV7-6 and TRBJ1-6, reads GAGVSQSPRYKVTKRGQDVALRCDPISGHVSLYWYRQALGQGPEFLTYFNYEAQQDKSGLPNDRFSAERPEGSISTLTIQRTEQRDSAMYRCASSDRGGSSYNSPLHFGNGTRLTVT.

This clonotype was found a few times. This sequence joins TRBV24-1 and TRBJ2-2; D ambiguous. Trimming stripped 3 bases from V and 14 bases from J, with 15 bases between. Germline V gene lookup returns CDR1 KGHDR and CDR2 SFDVKD. The CDR3 spans 13 residues. The CDR3 reads CATSDPRVRVLFF. CDR3 nucleotide sequence: TGTGCCACCAGTGATCCTAGGGTCCGGGTTCTGTTTTTT.

This clonotype showed up many times. The rearrangement links TRBV7-9 to TRBJ1-4; D is unclear. Germline V gene data show CDR1 as SEHNR and CDR2 as FQNEAQ (reference sequence). V dropped 5 bases and J dropped 0 bases, with 10 bases sitting between them. The CDR3 has 15 amino acids. In nucleotides, the CDR3 is TGTGCCAGCAGCCACACCGGGGCAACTAATGAAAAACTGTTTTTT. The encoded protein is CASSHTGATNEKLFF.

This clonotype was observed at least ten times. The J gene is TRBJ2-7, the V gene TRBV7-9; no definite D call. From germline, CDR1 is SEHNR and CDR2 FQNEAQ (reference sequence). The V end lost 5 bases, the J end lost 4 bases, and 9 bases lay between the germline ends. CDR3 length equals 12 residues. CDR3 sequence: CASSTVEYEQYF. CDR3 coding DNA: TGTGCCAGCAGCACAGTCGAGTACGAGCAGTACTTC.

The CDR3 DNA reads TGTGCCTGGAGCGGACAGGCTAGCAATCAGCCCCAGCATTTT. It translates to CAWSGQASNQPQHF. The V and J genes are TRBV30 and TRBJ1-5; 7 nucleotides line up with TRBD1. CDR3 length: 14 residues. The V gene end was trimmed by 3 bases and the J gene end by 0 bases; junction bases not matched to a gene: 2. Germline V gene data show CDR1 as GTSNPN and CDR2 as SVGIG (reference sequence).

The table lists this clonotype with many counts. CDR3 region: CASSLSGQSPTYEQYF. CDR3 DNA sequence: TGTGCCAGCAGCCTTAGCGGACAGTCCCCAACCTACGAGCAGTACTTC. The rearrangement joins TRBV7-8 to TRBJ2-7, with D possibly called TRBD1 or TRBD2 (6 bases each). This CDR3 comprises 16 residues. V was clipped by 5 bases and J by 2 bases, with 19 bases between them. The germline CDR1 and CDR2 sequences are SGHVS and FQNEAQ. The complete variable domain, with remaining parts taken from reference TRBV7-8 and TRBJ2-7, reads GAGVSQSPRYKVAKRGQDVALRCDPISGHVSLFWYQQALGQGPEFLTYFQNEAQLDKSGLPSDRFFAERPEGSVSTLKIQRTQQEDSAVYLCASSLSGQSPTYEQYFGPGTRLTVT.

This clonotype was recorded a few times. The chain has TRBV7-8 and TRBJ1-4; possibly TRBD1 for D (5 bases). The CDR3 spans 15 residues. Germline V gene data show CDR1 as SGHVS and CDR2 as FQNEAQ. Trimming cost V 1 base and J 5 bases, with 11 bases left between them. The DNA of the CDR3 is TGTGCCAGCAGCTTAGAATGGGACGAGAATGAAAAACTGTTTTTT. The encoded protein is CASSLEWDENEKLFF.

The rearrangement links TRBV27 to TRBJ2-3, with D unclear. V was pared by 0 bases and J by 1 base, with 5 bases between. CDR3 size: 14 residues. From germline, CDR1 is MNHEY and CDR2 SMNVEV (reference sequence). The CDR3 loop is CASSLSTGTDTQYF. For the CDR3, the DNA is TGTGCCAGCAGTTTATCGACCGGCACAGATACGCAGTATTTT.